These T cell receptor beta chains were read from a single sample in a study of blood T cell repertoires in COVID-19. TCRdb keeps only in-frame clones here, not all; method: immunoSEQ multiplex PCR. Here the sample spans 60,000 or so clones, almost 85% being singletons. Material: peripheral blood. The receptors were sampled from a man aged 55 to 70 with acute or convalescent COVID-19. Each CDR3 is given with its conserved first and last residue. Each record gives: V gene, J gene, clone size, D gene, CDR3 protein, CDR3 DNA. D genes are given only for firm matches. Only some rows state a clone size, as once, few, many or a class for expanded clones.

>TRBV19|TRBJ1-1|.|TRBD1
CASTRTGSGNTEAFF
TGTGCCAGTACCCGGACAGGGTCCGGCAACACTGAAGCTTTCTTT
>TRBV10-2|TRBJ2-7|.|.
CASSERVDEQYF
TGCGCCAGCAGTGAGCGAGTCGACGAGCAGTACTTC
>TRBV30|TRBJ2-5|.|.
CAWSSPTQRPQETQYF
TGTGCCTGGAGTTCTCCCACTCAGCGCCCCCAAGAGACCCAGTACTTC
>TRBV18|TRBJ1-2|.|TRBD1
CASSPTQTNRGASLYGYTF
TGTGCCAGCTCACCGACCCAAACGAACAGGGGTGCGAGCCTGTATGGCTACACCTTC
>TRBV5-6|TRBJ2-1|.|.
CASSRGDRNNEQFF
TGTGCCAGCAGCCGGGGGGACAGGAACAATGAGCAGTTCTTC
>TRBV7-3|TRBJ2-1|.|.
CASSLTQGNEQFF
TGTGCCAGCAGCTTAACACAGGGAAATGAGCAGTTCTTC
>TRBV7-6|TRBJ2-1|.|TRBD2
CASSLVGGFYNEQFF
TGTGCCAGCAGCTTAGTCGGGGGGTTCTACAATGAGCAGTTCTTC
>TRBV5-1|TRBJ1-5|.|.
CASSLGHDNQPQHF
TGCGCCAGCAGCTTGGGACACGATAATCAGCCCCAGCATTTT
>TRBV6-5|TRBJ1-5|.|.
CASSYEARDFDQPQHF
TGTGCCAGCAGTTACGAGGCCCGGGATTTCGATCAGCCCCAGCATTTT
>TRBV6-5|TRBJ2-2|.|TRBD1
CASWGQTFGELFF
TGTGCCAGCTGGGGACAGACATTCGGGGAGCTGTTTTTT
>TRBV29-1|TRBJ1-2|few|.
CSAGEQGYGYTF
TGCAGCGCAGGGGAACAAGGCTATGGCTACACCTTC
>TRBV25-1|TRBJ1-5|.|TRBD1
CASSAGGGGNQPQHF
TGTGCCAGCAGTGCGGGAGGGGGCGGCAATCAGCCCCAGCATTTT
>TRBV30|TRBJ1-1|.|TRBD1
CAWSVQGTTEAFF
TGTGCCTGGAGTGTACAGGGGACTACTGAAGCTTTCTTT
>TRBV4-1|TRBJ1-3|.|.
CASSLLSGQLTGNTIYF
TGCGCCAGCAGCCTCCTCTCAGGACAACTTACTGGAAACACCATATATTTT
>TRBV29-1|TRBJ2-2|once|TRBD1
CSVPGQGKPGELFF
TGCAGCGTTCCCGGACAGGGAAAACCCGGGGAGCTGTTTTTT
>TRBV5-6|TRBJ2-7|.|TRBD2
CASSPLGLADKTYEQYF
TGTGCCAGCAGCCCATTAGGACTAGCGGATAAAACCTACGAGCAGTACTTC
>TRBV5-1|TRBJ2-3|.|TRBD2
CASSLDLAGGPHTQYF
TGCGCCAGCAGCTTGGATCTAGCGGGGGGGCCGCATACGCAGTATTTT
>TRBV5-1|TRBJ1-5|.|.
CASRPTVYSNQPQHF
TGCGCCAGCAGACCTACAGTTTATAGCAATCAGCCCCAGCATTTT
>TRBV10-3|TRBJ1-1|.|.
CAINRGAEAFF
TGTGCCATCAATCGGGGTGCTGAAGCTTTCTTT
>TRBV29-1|TRBJ2-7|.|TRBD1
CSVKGQSYEQYF
TGCAGCGTTAAGGGACAGTCCTACGAGCAGTACTTC
>TRBV9|TRBJ1-1|.|TRBD1
CASSPDRGDTEAFF
TGTGCCAGCAGCCCGGACAGGGGAGACACTGAAGCTTTCTTT
>TRBV14|TRBJ1-1|.|.
CASSQQVNTEAFF
TGTGCCAGCAGCCAGCAGGTAAACACTGAAGCTTTCTTT
>TRBV7-9|TRBJ1-1|.|.
CASSLISYRTEAFF
TGTGCCAGCAGCCTCATCTCCTACAGGACTGAAGCTTTCTTT
>TRBV5-1|TRBJ1-2|.|.
CASSGAAYGYTF
TGCGCCAGCAGCGGGGCGGCCTATGGCTACACCTTC
>TRBV6-6|TRBJ1-5|.|.
CASSYATGYSNQPQHF
TGTGCCAGCAGTTATGCGACGGGTTATAGCAATCAGCCCCAGCATTTT
>TRBV9|TRBJ1-1|.|.
CASQKQVMNTEAFF
TGTGCCAGCCAAAAACAGGTCATGAACACTGAAGCTTTCTTT
>TRBV18|TRBJ1-3|.|.
CASSPPQGPTTEGNTIYF
TGTGCCAGCTCACCACCGCAGGGGCCAACAACGGAGGGAAACACCATATATTTT
>TRBV6-2/TRBV6-3|TRBJ1-1|.|TRBD1
CASSYPTGGLGEAFF
TGTGCCAGCAGTTATCCGACAGGGGGCCTCGGTGAAGCTTTCTTT
>TRBV5-1|TRBJ2-5|.|.
CASTLEGLANQETQYF
TGCGCCAGCACCCTGGAGGGGCTAGCAAATCAAGAGACCCAGTACTTC
>TRBV6-6|TRBJ1-5|.|.
CASVTGWNQPQHF
TGTGCCAGCGTTACGGGTTGGAATCAGCCCCAGCATTTT
>TRBV7-3|TRBJ1-3|.|.
CASSLSTAGNTIYF
TGTGCCAGCAGCTTATCGACAGCTGGAAACACCATATATTTT
>TRBV19|TRBJ2-7|.|TRBD2
CASSIGTSASEQYF
TGTGCCAGTAGTATCGGGACTAGTGCATCCGAGCAGTACTTC
>TRBV2|TRBJ1-1|.|.
CASRGDGIPAFF
TGTGCCAGCAGGGGTGACGGGATCCCCGCTTTCTTT
>TRBV28|TRBJ1-2|.|TRBD1
CASNKQGALGYTF
TGTGCCAGCAACAAGCAGGGGGCGCTAGGCTACACCTTC
>TRBV28|TRBJ2-1|.|TRBD1
CASSFTDRDHEQFF
TGTGCCAGCAGTTTCACGGACAGGGACCATGAGCAGTTCTTC
>TRBV10-3|TRBJ2-3|.|TRBD2
CAISESSSGGSRDTQYF
TGTGCCATCAGTGAGTCAAGCAGCGGGGGTAGTCGAGATACGCAGTATTTT
>TRBV7-9|TRBJ1-2|.|TRBD1
CASSLEGGSYF
TGTGCCAGCAGCTTAGAAGGGGGCAGCTATTTC
>TRBV4-2|TRBJ2-1|.|TRBD2
CASSPSGGNNEQFF
TGTGCCAGCAGCCCTAGCGGGGGAAACAATGAGCAGTTCTTC
>TRBV11-3|TRBJ1-1|.|.
CASSSGHQNTEAFF
TGTGCCAGCAGCTCGGGACACCAGAACACTGAAGCTTTCTTT
>TRBV6-5|TRBJ1-3|.|.
CASSPSGSGNTIYF
TGTGCCAGCAGTCCTTCAGGCTCTGGAAACACCATATATTTT
>TRBV5-4|TRBJ2-1|.|.
CASSSEGQDNEQFF
TGTGCCAGCAGCTCGGAGGGTCAAGACAATGAGCAGTTCTTC
>TRBV24-1|TRBJ1-5|.|.
CATSDNRDSQPQHF
TGTGCCACCAGTGACAACAGGGATAGTCAGCCCCAGCATTTT
>TRBV5-1|TRBJ1-4|.|TRBD1
CASSSGQGEEKLFF
TGCGCCAGCAGCTCCGGACAGGGAGAAGAAAAACTGTTTTTT
>TRBV7-3|TRBJ1-3|.|.
CASSPLNTIYF
TGTGCCAGCAGCCCCTTAAACACCATATATTTT
>TRBV5-1|TRBJ1-1|.|TRBD1
CASSLKGAGSEAFF
TGCGCCAGCAGCTTAAAGGGGGCCGGGTCTGAAGCTTTCTTT
>TRBV5-6|TRBJ1-4|.|TRBD1
CASSLLQGNSEKLFF
TGTGCCAGCAGCTTATTACAGGGGAATAGCGAAAAACTGTTTTTT
>TRBV28|TRBJ1-5|.|.
CASSPPHSGGQPQHF
TGTGCCAGCAGTCCACCTCACAGCGGCGGTCAGCCCCAGCATTTT
>TRBV19|TRBJ1-4|.|.
CASLGSSGGLRLTNEKLFF
TGTGCCAGCCTGGGGTCTTCGGGGGGGCTCCGACTTACTAATGAAAAACTGTTTTTT
>TRBV12-3/TRBV12-4|TRBJ2-2|.|TRBD2
CAGGVSGELFF
TGTGCCGGGGGGGTTAGCGGGGAGCTGTTTTTT